This T cell receptor beta chain was retrieved from a study of CD8 T cells in Susac syndrome. The CDR3 extends over 13 amino acids. Trimming pared 1 base from V and 6 bases from J, leaving 12 bases between. Germline V gene sequence: CDR1 GTSNPN, CDR2 SVGIG (reference sequence). The authors reverse transcribed roughly 0.45 to 1 ug RNA with random hexamers. Each CDR3 protein is one row after TCRdb ran MiXCR on the immunoSEQ multiplex PCR reads. The sample lists about 130,000 distinct CDR3 sequences, around 94% occurring once. Sequencing of TCR beta was performed on blood CD8+ T cells and on blood CD4+ T cells.

The receptor was isolated from a human donor with Susac syndrome. This sequence joins TRBV30 and TRBJ1-1; D is perhaps TRBD1 (6 bases). The sequencing input was CD8+ T cells from PBMCs. The chain's CDR3 is CAWSDRVEAEAFF. The CDR3 DNA sequence: TGTGCCTGGAGTGACAGGGTAGAAGCTGAAGCTTTCTTT.